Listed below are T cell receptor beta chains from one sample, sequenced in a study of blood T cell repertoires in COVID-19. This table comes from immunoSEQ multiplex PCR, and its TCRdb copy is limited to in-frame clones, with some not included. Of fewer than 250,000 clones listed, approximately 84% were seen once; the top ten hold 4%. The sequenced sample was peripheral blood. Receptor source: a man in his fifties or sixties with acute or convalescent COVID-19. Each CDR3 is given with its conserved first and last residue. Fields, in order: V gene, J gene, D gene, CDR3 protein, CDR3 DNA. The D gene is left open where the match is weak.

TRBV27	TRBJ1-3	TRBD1	CASSLNRGVSGNTIYF	TGTGCCAGCAGCCTGAACAGGGGTGTCTCTGGAAACACCATATATTTT
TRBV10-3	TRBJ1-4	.	CATKGLQATNEKLFF	TGTGCCACCAAGGGGCTCCAGGCAACTAATGAAAAACTGTTTTTT
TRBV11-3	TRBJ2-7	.	CASSFSPRAYEQYF	TGTGCCAGCAGCTTCAGCCCCCGGGCCTACGAGCAGTACTTC
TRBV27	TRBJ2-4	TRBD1	CASSHTGTGGTRAKNIQYF	TGTGCCAGCAGTCACACCGGGACAGGCGGGACGAGGGCCAAAAACATTCAGTACTTC
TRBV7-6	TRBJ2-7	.	CASSLGRGFDYEQYF	TGTGCCAGCAGCTTAGGTCGGGGTTTTGATTACGAGCAGTACTTC
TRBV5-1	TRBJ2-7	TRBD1	CASSFLRDRTHEQYF	TGCGCCAGCAGCTTTTTACGGGACAGGACGCACGAGCAGTACTTC
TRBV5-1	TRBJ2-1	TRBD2	CASSPGLAGSKQFF	TGCGCCAGCAGCCCCGGACTAGCGGGGAGTAAGCAGTTCTTC
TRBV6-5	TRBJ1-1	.	CASSYRAEAFF	TGTGCCAGCAGTTATCGGGCTGAAGCTTTCTTT
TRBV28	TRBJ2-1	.	CATTRLPSSYNEQFF	TGTGCCACTACCCGACTGCCGAGCTCCTACAATGAGCAGTTCTTC
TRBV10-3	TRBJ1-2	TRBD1	CAISVGDSLNYGYTF	TGTGCCATCAGTGTGGGGGACAGTTTGAACTATGGCTACACCTTC